The rows below give T cell receptor beta chains drawn from one sample of a study of monozygotic twins with inflammatory bowel disease. For each CDR3 protein, TCRdb gives one entry from its re-call of the 5' RACE reads, without DNA. The table gives around 380,000 distinct CDR3 sequences; the top ten clones make up around 2.3% of it. Sequencing was done on a sample of blood. These receptor sequences come from a human donor with ulcerative colitis or Crohn's disease, or a healthy co-twin of an affected twin (not recorded which). CDR3s include the opening cysteine and the closing phenylalanine or tryptophan.

CDR3: CATSREGTVTGELFF
J: TRBJ2-2
V: TRBV15

CDR3: CASSSWGGGRDTQYF
J: TRBJ2-3
V: TRBV5-1

CDR3: CASKTYGLNTGELFF
J: TRBJ2-2
V: TRBV11-2

CDR3: CSASRQGIYGYTF
J: TRBJ1-2
V: TRBV20-1

CDR3: CSARKSGLAGVRSSYNEQFF
J: TRBJ2-1
V: TRBV20-1

CDR3: CASRGQGAKNTEAFF
J: TRBJ1-1
V: TRBV6-1

CDR3: CASSYSDRARGGYTF
J: TRBJ1-2
V: TRBV6-5

CDR3: CASSPGLAGSGANVLTF
J: TRBJ2-6
V: TRBV4-3

CDR3: CASSQTLTSATYEQYF
J: TRBJ2-7
V: TRBV27

CDR3: CASSRVGPTNSGNTIYF
J: TRBJ1-3
V: TRBV7-2

CDR3: CASSGVTGRNTEAFF
J: TRBJ1-1
V: TRBV25-1

CDR3: CASSRVSNEQFF
J: TRBJ2-1
V: TRBV3-1

CDR3: CSAIRQDGYTF
J: TRBJ1-2
V: TRBV20-1

CDR3: CAIGERGGRETQYF
J: TRBJ2-5
V: TRBV15

CDR3: CAISGTDGSYNEQFF
J: TRBJ2-1
V: TRBV10-3

CDR3: CASSRTSGSTYEQFF
J: TRBJ2-1
V: TRBV5-1

CDR3: CASSLSRGKSYNSPLHF
J: TRBJ1-6
V: TRBV27

CDR3: CASSPPAETQYF
J: TRBJ2-5
V: TRBV18

CDR3: CASSLMTGGVYEQYF
J: TRBJ2-7
V: TRBV7-9

CDR3: CASTATSSRVF
J: TRBJ2-1
V: TRBV28

CDR3: CASSLQTSGRPDTQYF
J: TRBJ2-3
V: TRBV7-6

CDR3: CASSLALDRLNEQFF
J: TRBJ2-1
V: TRBV7-2

CDR3: CASSSAEQGSYEQYF
J: TRBJ2-7
V: TRBV6-5

CDR3: CASSMDRSNTGELFF
J: TRBJ2-2
V: TRBV7-3

CDR3: CASSLVVRGLNTEAFF
J: TRBJ1-1
V: TRBV7-8

CDR3: CASSLSARTNTEAFF
J: TRBJ1-1
V: TRBV5-1

CDR3: CASSFGLYRGNQPQHF
J: TRBJ1-5
V: TRBV12-3/TRBV12-4

CDR3: CSARDQLGAYSDGYTF
J: TRBJ1-2
V: TRBV20-1

CDR3: CASSITYDTHEQYF
J: TRBJ2-7
V: TRBV19

CDR3: CASSFRDRDSPLHF
J: TRBJ1-6
V: TRBV7-6

CDR3: CASSETGTMNTEAFF
J: TRBJ1-1
V: TRBV9

CDR3: CSAKGAGPKETQYF
J: TRBJ2-5
V: TRBV20-1

CDR3: CASSQDIGRTGNTIYF
J: TRBJ1-3
V: TRBV3-1

CDR3: CAIAAIFNTEAFF
J: TRBJ1-1
V: TRBV10-3

CDR3: CASSIGHGSGSLKWEQFF
J: TRBJ2-1
V: TRBV19

CDR3: CSARGAGALEQYF
J: TRBJ2-7
V: TRBV20-1

CDR3: CASRFSGRAIHEQYF
J: TRBJ2-7
V: TRBV27

CDR3: CASSFALPGQGPFDTQYF
J: TRBJ2-3
V: TRBV27

CDR3: CASSYGQFLLYEQYF
J: TRBJ2-7
V: TRBV5-1